This T cell receptor (beta chain) was observed in a study of blood T cell repertoires in COVID-19. CDR1 and CDR2 (germline): SGHRS, YFSETQ. The V gene end was trimmed by 4 bases and the J gene end by 4 bases; junction bases not matched to a gene: 17. CDR3 length: 18 amino acids. In the authors' methods: Reference gene primers were amplified, and this amplification served to estimate nucleated cell counts. Measured with immunoSEQ multiplex PCR; TCRdb has only the in-frame clones, and not every one. D and trimming come from the DNA, and the V and J calls and clone size come from that table. In the table there are some 100,000 clones, nearly 90% of which are singletons.

The chain joins TRBV5-1 to TRBJ2-3; 8 nucleotides align to TRBD2. What was sequenced was peripheral blood. This clonotype was obtained from a woman of 80 years or more with active COVID-19. CDR3 sequence: CASSQSTVSGRGADTQYF. The CDR3 nucleotides are TGCGCCAGCAGCCAATCCACGGTGAGCGGGAGAGGAGCAGATACGCAGTATTTT. The full variable domain, rest sourced from reference TRBV5-1 and TRBJ2-3, is KAGVTQTPRYLIKTRGQQVTLSCSPISGHRSVSWYQQTPGQGLQFLFEYFSETQRNKGNFPGRFSGRQFSNSRSEMNVSTLELGDSALYLCASSQSTVSGRGADTQYFGPGTRLTVL.